A single sample is the source of the 32 T cell receptor beta chains below, sequenced in a study of PD-1 blockade in classical Hodgkin lymphoma. Each and every patient relapsed after autologous stem cell transplantation, and patients got differing brentuximab vedotin exposure. Assay used: immunoSEQ multiplex PCR; TCRdb lists only in-frame clones, some missing. The sample has over 45,000 clones; approximately 70% are singletons. Sample: peripheral blood mononuclear cells (PBMCs), taken before the second cycle of nivolumab. These receptors originate from a human donor with classical Hodgkin lymphoma.

This chain links TRBV7-9 with TRBJ1-1, with D unresolved. V lost 1 base to trimming and J lost 0 bases, with 9 bases between them. Germline V gene data show CDR1 as SEHNR and CDR2 as FQNEAQ (reference sequence). The CDR3 has 15 amino acids. For the CDR3, the DNA is TGTGCCAGCAGCTTAGACCCGGGGATGAACACTGAAGCTTTCTTT. Protein product: CASSLDPGMNTEAFF.

The genes are TRBV25-1 and TRBJ2-7; weak D call: TRBD2 (5 bases). The CDR3 has 15 amino acids. Germline V gives CDR1 MGHDK, CDR2 SYGVNS. The ends were cut back, 4 bases at V and 3 bases at J, with 16 bases in the middle. This CDR3 reads CASSAGGSGRYEQYF. DNA of the CDR3: TGTGCCAGCAGTGCCGGAGGCAGCGGCCGCTACGAGCAGTACTTC.

This chain connects TRBV28 to TRBJ2-7; D not resolved. The CDR3 length is 13 residues. CDR1 and CDR2 from the germline V gene are MDHEN and SYDVKM. The ends were cut back, 7 bases at V and 0 bases at J, with 10 bases in the middle. The DNA of the CDR3 is TGTGCCAGCAAGGGCAGGACCTCCTACGAGCAGTACTTC. This sequence encodes CASKGRTSYEQYF.

V usage is TRBV6-6 and J usage is TRBJ2-3; tentative D call: TRBD2 (5 bases). Germline V lookup: CDR1 MNHNY, CDR2 SVGAGI (reference sequence). The CDR3 extends over 14 amino acids. Trimming removed 4 bases at V and 0 bases at J, with 8 bases between. CDR3 loop: CASSSRTSTDTQYF. The CDR3 nucleotides are TGTGCCAGCAGTTCCCGGACTAGCACAGATACGCAGTATTTT.

The chain couples TRBV27 to TRBJ2-1; 7 nucleotides match TRBD1. Trimming removed 5 bases from V and 5 bases from J; junction bases left unmatched: 12. The CDR3 totals 16 residues. Germline CDR1 reads MNHEY; CDR2 reads SMNVEV (reference sequence). Here the CDR3 DNA reads TGTGCCAGCAGTCCAGGGACAGTCCCTGCCCACAATGAGCAGTTCTTC. Protein product: CASSPGTVPAHNEQFF.

To note about this clone: At one of its ends the junction is not consistent with the germline gene, which may arise from a read error. The chain recombines TRBV7-8 with TRBJ2-7; tentatively, D is TRBD2 (8 bases). From germline, CDR1 is SGHVS and CDR2 FQNEAQ. This CDR3 is built from 18 residues. The CDR3 region has the DNA TGTGCCAGCAGCCCCGACAGGGTCGGACTAGCCCCCCTCTACGGGCAGTACTTC. It specifies CASSPDRVGLAPLYGQYF.

The chain uses TRBV15 and TRBJ2-1; possibly TRBD2 for D (6 bases). This CDR3 has 18 residues. The germline V gene encodes CDR1 LNHNV and CDR2 YYDKDF (reference sequence). Trimming took 0 bases from V and 1 from J, leaving 16 bases between them. CDR3 DNA sequence: TGTGCCACCAGCAGAGATCCGCGGGGAGGTGGTTCCTACAATGAGCAGTTCTTC. Protein sequence: CATSRDPRGGGSYNEQFF.

The gene calls are TRBV28 and TRBJ2-7; D perhaps matches TRBD2 (6 bases). Germline V gene data show CDR1 as MDHEN and CDR2 as SYDVKM. V lost 6 bases, J lost 1 base, and 16 bases lay in between. This CDR3 spans 15 amino acids. Here the CDR3 reads CASRRRGMGSYEQYF. The CDR3 nucleotides are TGTGCCAGCAGAAGACGGGGGATGGGGTCCTACGAGCAGTACTTC.

The CDR3 region has the DNA TGTGCCAGCAGTCAGACAGGGGGTAATGAAAAACTGTTTTTT. The encoded protein is CASSQTGGNEKLFF. This chain connects TRBV7-9 to TRBJ1-4, with 9 bases fitting TRBD1. Germline V lookup: CDR1 SEHNR, CDR2 FQNEAQ (reference sequence). The CDR3 contains 14 residues. V dropped 6 bases and J dropped 4; count of bases not matched to a gene: 3.

The chain links TRBV21-1 to TRBJ2-4; the D segment call TRBD1 is taken from the table without a DNA check. TRBV21-1 is designated a pseudogene. The CDR3 is made up of 20 amino acids. The CDR3 DNA reads TGTGCCAGCAACTTTCCCCCGGGACAAGCCCTTGAGGAGCGGAGAACCATTCAGTACTTC. Translated, it gives CASNFPPGQALEERRTIQYF.

The chain has TRBV11-2 and TRBJ2-5, with 11 bases that match TRBD2. This CDR3 is built from 15 residues. Per germline, CDR1 SGHAT and CDR2 FQNNGV. V was clipped by 5 bases and J by 5 bases; unmatched bases: 7. CDR3 region: CASSTLTSGIETQYF. The CDR3 DNA follows: TGTGCCAGCAGCACATTGACTAGCGGGATCGAGACCCAGTACTTC.

This clone was picked up one time. The V gene is TRBV28, the J gene TRBJ1-1; no clear D. The CDR3 has 15 amino acids. Germline V gene sequence: CDR1 MDHEN, CDR2 SYDVKM. Trimming pared 6 bases from V and 1 base from J, leaving 15 bases between. The CDR3 loop reads CASRYLAVENTEAFF. DNA for the CDR3: TGTGCCAGCAGATACCTGGCAGTGGAGAACACTGAAGCTTTCTTT.

The rearrangement links TRBV6-6 to TRBJ2-7, with TRBD2 matching 10 bases. Germline V gene data show CDR1 as MNHNY and CDR2 as SVGAGI (reference sequence). The CDR3 covers 15 residues. The J segment lost 7 bases and the V segment lost 6 bases, leaving 12 bases of the junction unmatched. The CDR3 sequence: CASRIRASGSDEQYF. The DNA for the CDR3 is TGTGCCAGCAGAATACGGGCTAGCGGGAGTGATGAGCAGTACTTC.

V gene TRBV12-2 combines with J gene TRBJ1-2. TRBV12-2 is a known pseudogene. This CDR3 spans 15 amino acids. CDR3 protein: CASRLVGRGYYGYTF. The CDR3 DNA sequence: TGTGCAAGTCGCTTAGTGGGGAGAGGCTACTATGGCTACACCTTC.

This sequence joins TRBV19 and TRBJ2-6; D is uncertain. The CDR3 is 14 amino acids. Trimming pared 3 bases from V and 0 bases from J, leaving 3 bases between. CDR1 and CDR2 (germline): LNHDA, SQIVND (reference sequence). The CDR3: CASSILSGANVLTF. The DNA for the CDR3 is TGTGCCAGTAGTATCCTCTCTGGGGCCAACGTCCTGACTTTC. Full variable domain (outside the CDR3, taken from reference TRBV19 and TRBJ2-6): DGGITQSPKYLFRKEGQNVTLSCEQNLNHDAMYWYRQDPGQGLRLIYYSQIVNDFQKGDIAEGYSVSREKKESFPLTVTSAQKNPTAFYLCASSILSGANVLTFGAGSRLTVL.

The CDR3 protein is CASSLAGTVDQPQHF. The CDR3 DNA sequence: TGTGCCAGCAGCTTAGCCGGGACAGTTGATCAGCCCCAGCATTTT. The chain combines TRBV7-9 with TRBJ1-5, with 7 bases that match TRBD1. The germline CDR1 and CDR2 sequences are SEHNR and FQNEAQ (reference sequence). Trimming removed 0 bases from V and 5 bases from J; junction bases left unmatched: 4. The CDR3 sequence is 15 residues long.

The chain joins TRBV27 to TRBJ1-5; D is unclear. CDR1 is MNHEY, CDR2 SMNVEV, per germline (reference sequence). The CDR3 runs 14 residues. V was pared by 1 base and J by 4 bases, with 8 bases between. This CDR3 is CASSLFSANQPQHF. DNA for the CDR3: TGTGCCAGCAGTTTATTTTCCGCGAATCAGCCCCAGCATTTT.

The chain is built from TRBV7-2 and TRBJ2-7, with D perhaps matching TRBD1 (5 bases). CDR3 length equals 13 residues. V dropped 5 bases and J dropped 1 base, with 9 bases sitting between them. Germline V gene sequence: CDR1 SGHTA, CDR2 FQGNSA. In nucleotides, the CDR3 is TGTGCCAGCAGCCAGACAGCTTCCTACGAGCAGTACTTC. This gives the protein CASSQTASYEQYF.

This clone has a handful of counts. The V gene is TRBV19, the J gene TRBJ2-2; D possibly corresponds to TRBD1 (6 bases). Trimming took off 4 bases at V and 0 bases at J, with 18 bases between the two ends. In germline, CDR1 is LNHDA, CDR2 SQIVND (reference sequence). This CDR3 region has 18 residues. This CDR3 is CASSTSRDKKTNTGELFF. CDR3 in DNA: TGTGCCAGTAGTACATCCCGGGACAAAAAAACGAACACCGGGGAGCTGTTTTTT.

This chain joins TRBV27 and TRBJ1-5; 7 bases line up with TRBD1. The V and J ends lost 3 bases and 7 bases, in that order; junction bases with no gene match: 6. Germline V gene sequence: CDR1 MNHEY, CDR2 SMNVEV (reference sequence). The CDR3 extends over 14 amino acids. CDR3 sequence (DNA): TGTGCCAGCAGTTTTCAGACAGGGAACCAGCCCCAGCATTTT. The encoded protein is CASSFQTGNQPQHF.

This clone was seen more than once but under ten times. This chain uses TRBV27 with TRBJ1-1, with a weak D call TRBD1 (5 bases). Germline V gene sequence: CDR1 MNHEY, CDR2 SMNVEV (reference sequence). This CDR3 has 13 residues. V was clipped by 6 bases and J by 0 bases, with 8 bases between them. The CDR3 protein is CASRAGLNTEAFF. The CDR3 nucleotides are TGTGCCAGCAGAGCGGGACTGAACACTGAAGCTTTCTTT.

V gene TRBV19 combines with J gene TRBJ2-3; 11 nucleotides align to TRBD2. Unmatched junction bases numbered 11, after V lost 10 bases and J lost 5 bases. CDR3 length: 15 amino acids. Germline-derived CDR1 and CDR2 are LNHDA and SQIVND (reference sequence). CDR3 nucleotide sequence: TGTGCCACCTGCCTGGACGGGACTAGCGGAGATACGCAGTATTTT. Protein: CATCLDGTSGDTQYF.

A few counts support this clone. V and J are TRBV6-5 and TRBJ1-3; D remains unclear. Trimming shortened V by 0 bases and J by 1 base, and 1 base separated the two germline ends. The germline V gene has CDR1 MNHEY and CDR2 SVGAGI. The CDR3 runs to 13 residues. The CDR3 reads CASSYSSGNTIYF. CDR3 DNA sequence: TGTGCCAGCAGTTACTCATCTGGAAACACCATATATTTT.

This clone has more than one count but fewer than ten. This sequence joins TRBV2 and TRBJ1-2; the D gene is possibly TRBD1 (5 bases). The CDR3 contains 13 residues. V lost 2 bases, J lost 2 bases, and 6 bases lay in between. Germline loops: CDR1 SNHLY, CDR2 FYNNEI. In DNA form, the CDR3 reads TGTGCCAGCAGTGAACGACAGAACTATGGCTACACCTTC. Its translation is CASSERQNYGYTF. Full variable domain (remainder filled in from reference TRBV2 and TRBJ1-2): EPEVTQTPSHQVTQMGQEVILRCVPISNHLYFYWYRQILGQKVEFLVSFYNNEISEKSEIFDDQFSVERPDGSNFTLKIRSTKLEDSAMYFCASSERQNYGYTFGSGTRLTVV.

The V call is TRBV6-5, the J call TRBJ1-5; D uncertain. Germline V gene lookup returns CDR1 MNHEY and CDR2 SVGAGI. The CDR3 spans 14 residues. V was pared by 4 bases and J by 5 bases, with 12 bases between. CDR3 DNA: TGTGCCAGCAGTTTACGGGCAGGTGATCAGCCCCAGCATTTT. Amino acids: CASSLRAGDQPQHF.

The chain recombines TRBV6-1 with TRBJ1-4; D possibly corresponds to TRBD1 (6 bases). CDR1 is MNHNS, CDR2 SASEGT, per germline. Trimming pared 4 bases from V and 5 bases from J, leaving 8 bases between. The length of the CDR3 is 13 residues. The chain's CDR3 is CASSATGNEKLFF. CDR3 nucleotides: TGTGCCAGCAGTGCCACAGGGAATGAAAAACTGTTTTTT.

This rearrangement joins TRBV21-1 to TRBJ2-4; TRBD1 was called by the table and not checked on the DNA. TRBV21-1 is shown as a pseudogene. The CDR3 extends over 11 amino acids. The CDR3 DNA follows: TGTGCCAGCCGGTCAGGTTACCGACAGTACTTC. As protein: CASRSGYRQYF.

The chain carries TRBV6-1 and TRBJ2-6; D unresolved. The germline gives CDR1 MNHNS, CDR2 SASEGT. V lost 6 bases and J 4 bases, leaving 10 bases between the germline ends. This CDR3 has 14 residues. DNA of the CDR3: TGTGCCAGCAGGGAACAAGGAGGGGCCAACGTCCTGACTTTC. It translates to CASREQGGANVLTF.

This sequence joins TRBV5-1 and TRBJ2-2; TRBD2 matches at 7 bases. With 6 bases clipped from V and 4 bases from J, the junction kept 12 bases outside the gene matches. The CDR3 has 16 residues. Germline values: CDR1 SGHRS, CDR2 YFSETQ. The CDR3 DNA is TGCGCCAGCAAAGCCTCCGGGACTATAGGCACCGGGGAGCTGTTTTTT. It yields the protein CASKASGTIGTGELFF.

The chain joins TRBV6-5 to TRBJ1-1; no clear D gene. Trimming removed 10 bases at V and 5 bases at J, with 17 bases between. CDR1 and CDR2 from the germline V gene are MNHEY and SVGAGI. The CDR3 has 13 amino acids. This chain's CDR3 is CATSTAGSTEAFF. The CDR3 DNA follows: TGTGCCACCTCGACGGCGGGTTCTACTGAAGCTTTCTTT.

The chain uses TRBV7-3 and TRBJ2-7; possibly TRBD1 or TRBD2 for D (5 bases each). Trimming took 5 bases from V and 2 from J, leaving 13 bases between them. Germline V gene data show CDR1 as SGHTA and CDR2 as FQGTGA. This CDR3 is built from 14 residues. CDR3 sequence: CASSPGANTYEQYF. CDR3 coding DNA: TGTGCCAGCAGCCCCGGGGCTAACACCTACGAGCAGTACTTC.

The chain combines TRBV27 with TRBJ2-5; tentatively, D is TRBD1 or TRBD2 (5 bases each). Germline V gene data show CDR1 as MNHEY and CDR2 as SMNVEV (reference sequence). Trimming shortened V by 5 bases and J by 6 bases, and 13 bases separated the two germline ends. The CDR3 is made up of 13 amino acids. The CDR3 DNA sequence: TGTGCCAGCAGTCTCCTCCGGGACCAGACCCAGTACTTC. As protein: CASSLLRDQTQYF.